What follows is one T cell receptor beta chain and its context. These data belong to a study of blood T cell repertoires in COVID-19. Clones were read by immunoSEQ multiplex PCR, and TCRdb kept only the in-frame ones, dropping some. The sample has roughly 130,000 clones, roughly nine tenths seen once. The V gene lost 5 bases and the J gene lost 8 bases, with 16 bases spanning the gap. The CDR3 consists of 14 residues. Germline loops: CDR1 SGHAT, CDR2 FQNNGV. The sequencing input was peripheral blood. V and J are TRBV11-2 and TRBJ2-1; tentatively, D is TRBD1 (6 bases). The origin of this receptor is a man aged 55-75 years with COVID-19, enrolled during active disease. This chain's CDR3 is CASSPIRGSDEQFF. For the CDR3, the DNA is TGTGCCAGCAGCCCTATCAGGGGTAGCGATGAGCAGTTCTTC.